A selection of T cell receptor beta chains follows, all from one sample in a study of CXCR3-negative and CXCR3-positive naive CD8 T cells. One entry per CDR3 protein, without DNA, is what TCRdb gives after re-calling the 5' RACE reads. The sample holds tens of thousands of distinct CDR3 sequences. Material for sequencing was memory CD8+ T cells from blood. Source of these receptors: a human donor in good health. Some clones in this sample may be carry-over from other donors' samples. Both conserved end residues are part of each CDR3. Fields, in order: V gene, clone size, J gene, CDR3 protein. Expanded clones get a size class; other rows say once, few or many, or leave the size out.

V gene: TRBV9
clone size: NA
J gene: TRBJ2-3
CDR3 protein: CASSVAGLDTQYF

V gene: TRBV5-5
clone size: NA
J gene: TRBJ2-5
CDR3 protein: CASSLWTDPMRETQYF

V gene: TRBV6-2/TRBV6-3
clone size: NA
J gene: TRBJ2-5
CDR3 protein: CASSWVRRLPGETQYF

V gene: TRBV5-4
clone size: NA
J gene: TRBJ2-1
CDR3 protein: CASSLLGTEYNEQFF

V gene: TRBV27
clone size: NA
J gene: TRBJ1-2
CDR3 protein: CASSLGTVDYGYTF

V gene: TRBV5-1
clone size: NA
J gene: TRBJ2-1
CDR3 protein: CVSSLVTDNEQFF

V gene: TRBV4-3
clone size: large
J gene: TRBJ2-1
CDR3 protein: CASSQDSGAGFNEQFF

V gene: TRBV7-8
clone size: NA
J gene: TRBJ2-3
CDR3 protein: CASRSGTGEDTQYF

V gene: TRBV28
clone size: NA
J gene: TRBJ2-7
CDR3 protein: CASSFSGTSGRSTSYEQYF

V gene: TRBV27
clone size: NA
J gene: TRBJ2-1
CDR3 protein: CASSVGGSYNEQFF

V gene: TRBV4-3
clone size: NA
J gene: TRBJ1-1
CDR3 protein: CASSQDSAGVVNTEAFF

V gene: TRBV7-3
clone size: medium-sized
J gene: TRBJ2-3
CDR3 protein: CASSPSGGGDTQYF

V gene: TRBV7-8
clone size: NA
J gene: TRBJ2-7
CDR3 protein: CASRDPGQWTYEQYF

V gene: TRBV20-1
clone size: NA
J gene: TRBJ2-5
CDR3 protein: CSARRGFGETQYF

V gene: TRBV3-1
clone size: NA
J gene: TRBJ2-1
CDR3 protein: CASSYSLAGDRYNEQFF

V gene: TRBV7-8
clone size: NA
J gene: TRBJ2-7
CDR3 protein: CASSLGPPGSYEQYF

V gene: TRBV4-2
clone size: NA
J gene: TRBJ2-2
CDR3 protein: CASSEQEADTGELFF

V gene: TRBV9
clone size: NA
J gene: TRBJ2-1
CDR3 protein: CASSATGNEQFF

V gene: TRBV5-1
clone size: NA
J gene: TRBJ1-5
CDR3 protein: CASSPGTGVEPQHF

V gene: TRBV10-3
clone size: NA
J gene: TRBJ1-2
CDR3 protein: CAISESIAVGEHGYTF

V gene: TRBV29-1
clone size: NA
J gene: TRBJ2-2
CDR3 protein: CSVEFGTGELFF

V gene: TRBV6-6
clone size: NA
J gene: TRBJ1-5
CDR3 protein: CASRPLGGNQPQHF

V gene: TRBV7-7
clone size: NA
J gene: TRBJ2-2
CDR3 protein: CASSLGYGGGMEELFF

V gene: TRBV5-6
clone size: NA
J gene: TRBJ2-2
CDR3 protein: CASSPDRSTGELFF

V gene: TRBV6-2/TRBV6-3
clone size: NA
J gene: TRBJ2-7
CDR3 protein: CASSYADRSPAYEQYF

V gene: TRBV7-6
clone size: NA
J gene: TRBJ1-1
CDR3 protein: CASSSTLNTEAFF

V gene: TRBV12-3/TRBV12-4
clone size: NA
J gene: TRBJ2-2
CDR3 protein: CASSLGLAVTGELFF

V gene: TRBV25-1
clone size: NA
J gene: TRBJ1-1
CDR3 protein: CASSESGMAGRMNTEAFF

V gene: TRBV7-5
clone size: NA
J gene: TRBJ2-7
CDR3 protein: CISVPEAWRTRKHYEQYF

V gene: TRBV20-1
clone size: NA
J gene: TRBJ2-7
CDR3 protein: CSASGGKSLYEQYF

V gene: TRBV4-2
clone size: NA
J gene: TRBJ2-1
CDR3 protein: CASSQEGTSGGLYNEQFF

V gene: TRBV4-2
clone size: NA
J gene: TRBJ2-3
CDR3 protein: CASSPYLADTQYF

V gene: TRBV29-1
clone size: NA
J gene: TRBJ1-2
CDR3 protein: CSVEDVGRLGYGYTF

V gene: TRBV6-2/TRBV6-3
clone size: NA
J gene: TRBJ1-2
CDR3 protein: CASSYLRPGSDYGYTF

V gene: TRBV29-1
clone size: NA
J gene: TRBJ1-1
CDR3 protein: CSPQAMNTEAFF

V gene: TRBV27
clone size: NA
J gene: TRBJ2-3
CDR3 protein: CASSPSLGQHTDTQYF

V gene: TRBV15
clone size: NA
J gene: TRBJ2-7
CDR3 protein: CATSRDRVQGWNEQYF

V gene: TRBV29-1
clone size: NA
J gene: TRBJ1-1
CDR3 protein: CSARAWDTEAFF

V gene: TRBV20-1
clone size: NA
J gene: TRBJ2-3
CDR3 protein: CSAREGGYTQYF

V gene: TRBV12-3/TRBV12-4
clone size: NA
J gene: TRBJ1-1
CDR3 protein: CASSFTSMDTEAFF

V gene: TRBV6-2/TRBV6-3
clone size: NA
J gene: TRBJ2-3
CDR3 protein: CASQPTNVFSTDTQYF

V gene: TRBV6-2/TRBV6-3
clone size: NA
J gene: TRBJ2-1
CDR3 protein: CASSYSDGAYNEQFF

V gene: TRBV25-1
clone size: NA
J gene: TRBJ2-5
CDR3 protein: CASSEKGDAGETQYF

V gene: TRBV7-2
clone size: NA
J gene: TRBJ1-1
CDR3 protein: CASSLFTDYTEAFF